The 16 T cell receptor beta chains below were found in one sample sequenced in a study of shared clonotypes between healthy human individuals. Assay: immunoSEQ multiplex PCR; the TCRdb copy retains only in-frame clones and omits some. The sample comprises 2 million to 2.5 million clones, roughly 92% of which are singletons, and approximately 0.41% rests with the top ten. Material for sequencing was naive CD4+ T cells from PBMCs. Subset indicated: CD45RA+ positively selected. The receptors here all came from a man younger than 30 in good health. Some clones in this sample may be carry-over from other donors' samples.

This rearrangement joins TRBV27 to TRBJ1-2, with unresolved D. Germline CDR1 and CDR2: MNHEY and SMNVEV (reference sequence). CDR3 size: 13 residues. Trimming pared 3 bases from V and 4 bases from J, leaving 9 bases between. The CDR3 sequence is CASSLSRLYGYTF. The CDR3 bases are TGTGCCAGCAGTTTGAGCAGGCTCTATGGCTACACCTTC.

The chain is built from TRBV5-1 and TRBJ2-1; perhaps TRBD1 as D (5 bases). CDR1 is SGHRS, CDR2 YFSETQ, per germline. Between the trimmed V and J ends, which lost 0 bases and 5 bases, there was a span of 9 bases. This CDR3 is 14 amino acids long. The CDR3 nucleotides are TGCGCCAGCAGCTTGGGGACAATCGACAATGAGCAGTTCTTC. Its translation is CASSLGTIDNEQFF.

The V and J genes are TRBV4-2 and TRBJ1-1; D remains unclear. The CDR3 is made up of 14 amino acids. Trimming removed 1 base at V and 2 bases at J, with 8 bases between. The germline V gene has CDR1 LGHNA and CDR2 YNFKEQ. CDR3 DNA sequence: TGTGCCAGCAGCCAAGCCAACACCAACACTGAAGCTTTCTTT. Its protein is CASSQANTNTEAFF.

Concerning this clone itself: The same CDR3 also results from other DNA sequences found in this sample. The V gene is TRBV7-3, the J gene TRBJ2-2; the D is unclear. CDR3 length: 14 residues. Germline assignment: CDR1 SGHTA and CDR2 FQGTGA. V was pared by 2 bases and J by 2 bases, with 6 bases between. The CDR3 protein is CASSLGGNTGELFF. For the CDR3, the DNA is TGTGCCAGCAGCTTAGGCGGAAACACCGGGGAGCTGTTTTTT.

DNA of the CDR3: TGTGCCAGCAGCCGGGGCTACCATGAAAAACTGTTTTTT. It codes for CASSRGYHEKLFF. The genes are TRBV14 and TRBJ1-4, with a possible D match to TRBD1 (5 bases). The CDR3 sequence is 13 residues long. The germline V gene encodes CDR1 SGHDN and CDR2 FVKESK. V was clipped by 4 bases and J by 6 bases, with 9 bases between them. The whole variable domain, remainder taken from reference TRBV14 and TRBJ1-4, is EAGVTQFPSHSVIEKGQTVTLRCDPISGHDNLYWYRRVMGKEIKFLLHFVKESKQDESGMPNNRFLAERTGGTYSTLKVQPAELEDSGVYFCASSRGYHEKLFFGSGTQLSVL.

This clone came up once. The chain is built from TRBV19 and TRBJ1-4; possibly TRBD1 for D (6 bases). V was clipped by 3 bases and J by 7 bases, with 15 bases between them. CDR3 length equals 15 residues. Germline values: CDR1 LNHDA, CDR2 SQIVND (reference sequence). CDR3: CASSMAWGPGEKLFF. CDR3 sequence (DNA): TGTGCCAGTAGTATGGCATGGGGGCCGGGTGAAAAACTGTTTTTT.

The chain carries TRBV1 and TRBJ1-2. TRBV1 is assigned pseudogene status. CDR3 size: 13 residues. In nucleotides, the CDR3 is TGCACCAGCAGCCAAGAGGGAAAAGATGGCTACACCTTC. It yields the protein CTSSQEGKDGYTF.

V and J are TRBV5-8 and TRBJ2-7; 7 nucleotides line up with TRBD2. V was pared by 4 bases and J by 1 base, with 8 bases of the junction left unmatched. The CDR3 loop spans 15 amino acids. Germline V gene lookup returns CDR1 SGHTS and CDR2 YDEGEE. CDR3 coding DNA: TGTGCCAGCAGCCCCCCTCACGGGGGGTCCTACGAGCAGTACTTC. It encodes CASSPPHGGSYEQYF. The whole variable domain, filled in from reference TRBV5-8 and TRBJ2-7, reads EAGVTQSPTHLIKTRGQQATLRCSPISGHTSVYWYQQALGLGLQFLLWYDEGEERNRGNFPPRFSGRQFPNYSSELNVNALELEDSALYLCASSPPHGGSYEQYFGPGTRLTVT.

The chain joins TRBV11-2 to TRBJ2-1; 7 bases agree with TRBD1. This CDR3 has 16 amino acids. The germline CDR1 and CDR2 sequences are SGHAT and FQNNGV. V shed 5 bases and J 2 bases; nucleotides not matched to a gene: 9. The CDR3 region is CASSLEPDRAYNEQFF. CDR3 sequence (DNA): TGTGCCAGCAGCCTCGAGCCCGACAGGGCCTACAATGAGCAGTTCTTC.

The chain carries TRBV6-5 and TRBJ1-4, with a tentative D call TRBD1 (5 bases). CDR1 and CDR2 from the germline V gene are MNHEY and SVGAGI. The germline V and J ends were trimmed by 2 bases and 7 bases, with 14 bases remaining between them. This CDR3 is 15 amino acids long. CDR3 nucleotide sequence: TGTGCCAGCAGTTACAGGAGGGGCGGAGGTGAAAAACTGTTTTTT. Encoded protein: CASSYRRGGGEKLFF.

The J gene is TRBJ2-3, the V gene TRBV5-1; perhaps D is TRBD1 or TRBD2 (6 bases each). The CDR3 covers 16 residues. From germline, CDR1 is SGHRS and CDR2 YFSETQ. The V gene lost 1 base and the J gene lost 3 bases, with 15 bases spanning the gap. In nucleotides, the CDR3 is TGCGCCAGCAGCTTGAGTGGGGGGCATTCGACAGATACGCAGTATTTT. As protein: CASSLSGGHSTDTQYF.

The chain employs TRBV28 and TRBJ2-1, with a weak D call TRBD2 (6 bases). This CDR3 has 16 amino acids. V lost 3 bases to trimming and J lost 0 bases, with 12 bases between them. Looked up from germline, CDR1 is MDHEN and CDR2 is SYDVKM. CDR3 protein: CASSFGGTRSYNEQFF. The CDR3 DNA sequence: TGTGCCAGCAGTTTCGGCGGGACCCGCTCCTACAATGAGCAGTTCTTC.

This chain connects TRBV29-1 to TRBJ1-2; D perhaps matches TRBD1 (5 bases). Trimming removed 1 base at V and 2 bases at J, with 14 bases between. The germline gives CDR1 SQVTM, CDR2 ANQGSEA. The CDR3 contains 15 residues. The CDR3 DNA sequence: TGCAGCGTTGAAGGGTTAAATGGGGCCAACTATGGCTACACCTTC. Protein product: CSVEGLNGANYGYTF.

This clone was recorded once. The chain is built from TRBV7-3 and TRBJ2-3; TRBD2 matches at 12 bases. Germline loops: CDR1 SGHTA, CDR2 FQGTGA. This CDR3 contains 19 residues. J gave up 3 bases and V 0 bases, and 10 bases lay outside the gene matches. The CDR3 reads CASSLTVSSGRVGTDTQYF. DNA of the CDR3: TGTGCCAGCAGCTTAACGGTGTCTAGCGGGAGGGTCGGAACAGATACGCAGTATTTT.

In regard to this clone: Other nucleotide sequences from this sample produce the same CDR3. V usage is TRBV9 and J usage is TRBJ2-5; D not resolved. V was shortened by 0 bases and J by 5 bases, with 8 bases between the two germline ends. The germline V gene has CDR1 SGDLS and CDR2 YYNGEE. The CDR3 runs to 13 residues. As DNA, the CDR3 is TGTGCCAGCAGCGTAGACCTCCGGGAGACCCAGTACTTC. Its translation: CASSVDLRETQYF.

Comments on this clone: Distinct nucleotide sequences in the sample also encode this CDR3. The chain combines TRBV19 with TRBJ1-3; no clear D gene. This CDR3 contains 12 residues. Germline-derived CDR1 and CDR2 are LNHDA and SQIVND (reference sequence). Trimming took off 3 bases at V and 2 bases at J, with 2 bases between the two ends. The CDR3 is CASSIAGNTIYF. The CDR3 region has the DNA TGTGCCAGTAGTATTGCTGGAAACACCATATATTTT.